A selection of T cell receptor beta chains follows, all from one sample in a study of blood T cells in healthy people across ages. From the 5' RACE reads, TCRdb called clonotypes with MiXCR, one entry per CDR3 protein. Counted here are about 1.5 million distinct CDR3 sequences, approximately 43% occurring once; the ten biggest clones make up about 4.1%. Sequenced input: blood. These receptors came from a woman between 18 and 29 years old in good health. Each CDR3 is given with its conserved first and last residue. D genes are given only for firm matches. A clone size is listed for some rows: how often the clone was seen (once, few, many), or a class if it is expanded.

cdr3_length	v_call	d_call	j_call	clone_size	cdr3_nt	cdr3_aa
12	TRBV7-8	NA	TRBJ2-4	NA	TGTGCCAGCAGCCTTACGAAGGGTGAGCAGTACTTC	CASSLTKGEQYF
17	TRBV7-2	NA	TRBJ1-1	NA	TGTGCCAGCAGCTTAGGGGGTAGGTGGCAGGCGAACACTGAAGCTTTCTTT	CASSLGGRWQANTEAFF
15	TRBV20-1	TRBD2	TRBJ2-1	NA	TGCAGTGCCCATACAGGACTAGCGGGAGCCAATGAGCAGTTCTTC	CSAHTGLAGANEQFF
13	TRBV12-3/TRBV12-4	TRBD1	TRBJ1-6	many	TGTGCCAGCACCCGACAGGGTGGTTCACCCCTCCACTTT	CASTRQGGSPLHF
15	TRBV6-6	TRBD1	TRBJ2-1	once	TGTGCCAGCAGCCCAGTTCAGGGGGCGAATAATGAGCAGTTCTTC	CASSPVQGANNEQFF
13	TRBV5-5	NA	TRBJ2-3	few	TGTGCCAGCAGCTTTAATCTGGAAGTTACGCAGTATTTT	CASSFNLEVTQYF
13	TRBV2	TRBD1	TRBJ1-2	many	TGTGCCAGCAGCCGCGGACAGGGTGATGGCTACACCTTC	CASSRGQGDGYTF
14	TRBV12-3/TRBV12-4	TRBD2	TRBJ2-5	few	TGTGCCAGCAGTTGGGGACTAGCGGAAGAGACCCAGTACTTC	CASSWGLAEETQYF
14	TRBV27	NA	TRBJ2-1	NA	TGTGCCAGCAGTTTATCGCACAGAAACAATGAGCAGTTCTTC	CASSLSHRNNEQFF
13	TRBV30	NA	TRBJ1-1	once	TGTGCCTGGAGTAGAGAGGGGAGCACTGAAGCTTTCTTT	CAWSREGSTEAFF
12	TRBV7-9	NA	TRBJ2-1	many	TGTGCCAGCAGCTCGACCAACAATGAGCAGTTCTTC	CASSSTNNEQFF
16	TRBV4-3	TRBD1	TRBJ1-2	NA	TGCGCCAGCAGCCAAGGGACAGGGTTACCGGGCTATGGCTACACCTTC	CASSQGTGLPGYGYTF
13	TRBV7-2	NA	TRBJ1-6	few	TGTGCCAGCAGCTCCGGACGGACATTGCCCCTCCACTTT	CASSSGRTLPLHF
11	TRBV12-3/TRBV12-4	TRBD2	TRBJ2-1	few	TGTGCCAGCAGAGAAAGCGGGAGCCAGTTCTTC	CASRESGSQFF
12	TRBV12-3/TRBV12-4	NA	TRBJ2-1	NA	TGTGCCAGCCTACGACGGCGCAATGAGCAGTTCTTC	CASLRRRNEQFF
13	TRBV12-5	NA	TRBJ2-1	few	TGTGCTAGTGGTTTGTGGGATGACAATGAGCAGTTCTTC	CASGLWDDNEQFF
16	TRBV7-8	TRBD2	TRBJ2-1	NA	TGTGCCAGCAGCCACGTGGGCGGGAGGGCTTACAATGAGCAGTTCTTC	CASSHVGGRAYNEQFF
12	TRBV29-1	NA	TRBJ1-1	few	TGCAGCGTTGATTCCGGGGGCACTGAAGCTTTCTTT	CSVDSGGTEAFF
15	TRBV18	NA	TRBJ1-4	NA	TGTGCCAGCTCACCAAGGCTCGGGGACAACGAAAAACTGTTTTTT	CASSPRLGDNEKLFF
13	TRBV29-1	NA	TRBJ2-1	NA	TGCAGCGTTGAGGGGGCAAACTTGAATGGGCAGTTCTTC	CSVEGANLNGQFF
16	TRBV6-2/TRBV6-3	NA	TRBJ1-5	NA	TGTGCCAGCCATCGGGGTGGGGTTCGAGGCAATCAGCCCCAGCATTTT	CASHRGGVRGNQPQHF
16	TRBV7-9	TRBD2	TRBJ2-3	few	TGTGCCAGCAGCGATACTAGCGTCCGCACCACAGATACGCAGTATTTT	CASSDTSVRTTDTQYF
14	TRBV6-5	NA	TRBJ2-7	few	TGTGCCAGCAGTCCACCGTACGGGAGCTACGAGCAGTACTTC	CASSPPYGSYEQYF
13	TRBV7-9	NA	TRBJ2-5	NA	TGTGCCAGCAGCTTATTCCAGTTGGAGACCCAGTACTTC	CASSLFQLETQYF
14	TRBV12-5	TRBD2	TRBJ2-3	NA	TGTGCTAGTGACCGGCGGGGGGCCACAGATACGCAGTATTTT	CASDRRGATDTQYF
14	TRBV7-2	TRBD1	TRBJ1-5	NA	TGTGCCAGCAACCAGAGGACAGGGCCTCAGCCCCAGCATTTT	CASNQRTGPQPQHF
18	TRBV7-9	NA	TRBJ2-1	few	TGTGCCAGCAGCTTAGCCCTTGTTAGTGCGGCTAAACACGAGGAGCAGTTCTTC	CASSLALVSAAKHEEQFF
13	TRBV5-1	NA	TRBJ2-5	NA	TGCGCCAGCTCCCCAGGGGTTGTGGAGACCCAGTACTTC	CASSPGVVETQYF
16	TRBV7-2	TRBD2	TRBJ2-5	NA	TGTGCCAGCAGCTCCAGACTAGCGGGAGAATTGGAGACCCAGTACTTC	CASSSRLAGELETQYF
16	TRBV5-1	NA	TRBJ2-3	NA	TGCGCCAGCGGCCTAGGGAGCGGGCTTCTAGAGGATACGCAGTATTTT	CASGLGSGLLEDTQYF
16	TRBV6-2/TRBV6-3	NA	TRBJ2-7	few	TGTGCCAGCAGTTATTCCTCGGCGGGGAACCTTTACGAGCAGTACTTC	CASSYSSAGNLYEQYF
14	TRBV20-1	NA	TRBJ1-1	few	TGCAGTGGACCCGAGGGGGAAATGAACACTGAAGCTTTCTTT	CSGPEGEMNTEAFF
18	TRBV13	TRBD1	TRBJ1-2	NA	TGTGCCAGCAGCCCACCCAACTTCCGTGACAGGGGAGATCATGGCTACACCTTC	CASSPPNFRDRGDHGYTF
13	TRBV4-1	NA	TRBJ2-5	NA	TGCGCCAGCAGCCACGTGACTGAAGAGACCCAGTACTTC	CASSHVTEETQYF
20	TRBV20-1	TRBD2	TRBJ2-5	few	TGCAGTGCGAGCCCCGGATGGTTACCTAGCGGGGGGGCCGTAGAAGAGACCCAGTACTTC	CSASPGWLPSGGAVEETQYF
14	TRBV4-3	TRBD1	TRBJ1-1	NA	TGCGCCAGCCGACCGGGACAGGCATCCACTGAAGCTTTCTTT	CASRPGQASTEAFF
17	TRBV6-6	NA	TRBJ1-5	NA	TGTGCCAGCAGTTTCGACCCGACAGGAGGGCTCAATCAGCCCCAGCATTTT	CASSFDPTGGLNQPQHF
19	TRBV25-1	TRBD1	TRBJ2-2	NA	TGTGCCAGCAGTGAATATGTGGGGAGGGACAGGGGCGACACCGGGGAGCTGTTTTTT	CASSEYVGRDRGDTGELFF
14	TRBV20-1	NA	TRBJ2-1	NA	TGCAGTGCTAGGCCCCCTGATGCCTACAATGAGCAGTTCTTC	CSARPPDAYNEQFF
17	TRBV11-2	NA	TRBJ1-6	NA	TGTGCCAGCAGCCCGGCGGGGGGAGTCTCCTATAATTCACCCCTCCACTTT	CASSPAGGVSYNSPLHF